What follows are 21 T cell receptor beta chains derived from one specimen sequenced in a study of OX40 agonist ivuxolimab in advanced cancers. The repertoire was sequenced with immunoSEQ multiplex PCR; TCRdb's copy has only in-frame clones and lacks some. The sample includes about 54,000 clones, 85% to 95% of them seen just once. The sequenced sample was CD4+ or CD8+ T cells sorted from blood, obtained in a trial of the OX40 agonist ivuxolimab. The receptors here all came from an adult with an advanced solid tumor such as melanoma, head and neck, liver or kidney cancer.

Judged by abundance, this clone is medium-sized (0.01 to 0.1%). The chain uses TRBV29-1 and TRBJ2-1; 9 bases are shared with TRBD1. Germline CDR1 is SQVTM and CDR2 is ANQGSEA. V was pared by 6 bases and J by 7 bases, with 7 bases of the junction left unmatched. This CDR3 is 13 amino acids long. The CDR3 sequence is CSVRDREGNEQFF. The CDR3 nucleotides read TGCAGCGTCCGGGACAGGGAAGGTAATGAGCAGTTCTTC.

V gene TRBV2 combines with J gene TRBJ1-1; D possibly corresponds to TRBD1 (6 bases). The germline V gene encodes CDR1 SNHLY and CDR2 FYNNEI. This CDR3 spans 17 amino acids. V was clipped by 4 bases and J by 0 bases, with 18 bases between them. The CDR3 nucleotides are TGTGCCAGCAGTGGGAACAGGGACGGCGCGGTGAACACTGAAGCTTTCTTT. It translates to CASSGNRDGAVNTEAFF.

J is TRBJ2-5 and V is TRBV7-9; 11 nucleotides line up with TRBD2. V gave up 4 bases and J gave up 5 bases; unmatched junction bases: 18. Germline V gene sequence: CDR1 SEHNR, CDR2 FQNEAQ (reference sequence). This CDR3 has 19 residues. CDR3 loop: CASSSPPELAGGRLETQYF. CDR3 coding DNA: TGTGCCAGCAGCTCCCCCCCTGAATTAGCGGGAGGGAGGCTGGAGACCCAGTACTTC.

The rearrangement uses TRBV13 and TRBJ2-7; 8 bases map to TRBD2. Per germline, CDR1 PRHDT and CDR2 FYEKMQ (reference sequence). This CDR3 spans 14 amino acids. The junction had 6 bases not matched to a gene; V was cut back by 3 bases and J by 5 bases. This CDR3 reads CASSFLGLADEQYF. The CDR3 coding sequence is TGTGCCAGCAGCTTCCTCGGACTAGCCGACGAGCAGTACTTC.

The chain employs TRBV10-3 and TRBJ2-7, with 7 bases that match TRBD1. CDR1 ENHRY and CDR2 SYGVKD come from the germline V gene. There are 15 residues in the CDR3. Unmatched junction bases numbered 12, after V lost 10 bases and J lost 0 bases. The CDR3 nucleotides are TGTGCCACGCAGGAACTCAGGGGGAGCTCCTACGAGCAGTACTTC. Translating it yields CATQELRGSSYEQYF.

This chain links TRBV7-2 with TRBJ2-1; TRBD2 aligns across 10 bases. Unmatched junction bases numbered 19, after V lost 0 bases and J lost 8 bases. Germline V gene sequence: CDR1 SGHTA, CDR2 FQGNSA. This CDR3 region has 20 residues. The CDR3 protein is CASSLAVWVGASGSSDEQFF. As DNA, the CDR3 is TGTGCCAGCAGCTTAGCTGTATGGGTTGGTGCTAGCGGGAGTAGTGATGAGCAGTTCTTC.

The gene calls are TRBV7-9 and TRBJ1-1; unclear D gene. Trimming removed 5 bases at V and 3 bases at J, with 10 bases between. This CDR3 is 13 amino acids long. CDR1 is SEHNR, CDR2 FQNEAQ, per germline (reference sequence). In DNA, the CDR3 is TGTGCCAGCAGCCCTACAGTGTACACTGAAGCTTTCTTT. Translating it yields CASSPTVYTEAFF.

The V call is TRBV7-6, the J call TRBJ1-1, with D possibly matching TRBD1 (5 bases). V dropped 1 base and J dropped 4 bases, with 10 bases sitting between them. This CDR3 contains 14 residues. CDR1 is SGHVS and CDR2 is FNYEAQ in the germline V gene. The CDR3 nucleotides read TGTGCCAGCAGCTTAGAATGGGGCGGCACTGAAGCTTTCTTT. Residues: CASSLEWGGTEAFF.

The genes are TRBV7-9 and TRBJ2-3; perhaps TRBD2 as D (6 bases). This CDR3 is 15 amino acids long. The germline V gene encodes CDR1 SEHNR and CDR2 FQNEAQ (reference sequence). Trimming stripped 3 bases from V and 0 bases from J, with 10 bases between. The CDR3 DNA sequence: TGTGCCAGCAGCTTTGCGGGATATAGCACAGATACGCAGTATTTT. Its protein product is CASSFAGYSTDTQYF.

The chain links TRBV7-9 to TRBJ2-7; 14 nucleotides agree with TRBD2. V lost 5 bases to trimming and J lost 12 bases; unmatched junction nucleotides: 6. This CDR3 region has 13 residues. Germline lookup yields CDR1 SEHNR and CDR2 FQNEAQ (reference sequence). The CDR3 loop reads CASSLGLAGGPYF. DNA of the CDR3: TGTGCCAGCAGCCTAGGACTAGCGGGAGGCCCGTACTTC.

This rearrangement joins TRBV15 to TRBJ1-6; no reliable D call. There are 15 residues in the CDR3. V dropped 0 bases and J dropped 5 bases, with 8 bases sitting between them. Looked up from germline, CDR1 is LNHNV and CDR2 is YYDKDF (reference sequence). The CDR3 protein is CATSRERVNNSPLHF. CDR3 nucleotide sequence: TGTGCCACCAGCAGAGAGCGGGTCAATAATTCACCCCTCCACTTT.

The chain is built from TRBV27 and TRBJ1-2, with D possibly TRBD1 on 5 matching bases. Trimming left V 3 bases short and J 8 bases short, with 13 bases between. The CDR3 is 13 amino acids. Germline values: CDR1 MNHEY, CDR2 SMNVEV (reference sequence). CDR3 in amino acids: CASSFGKRGGYTF. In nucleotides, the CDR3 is TGTGCCAGCAGTTTTGGGAAACGGGGGGGCTACACCTTC.

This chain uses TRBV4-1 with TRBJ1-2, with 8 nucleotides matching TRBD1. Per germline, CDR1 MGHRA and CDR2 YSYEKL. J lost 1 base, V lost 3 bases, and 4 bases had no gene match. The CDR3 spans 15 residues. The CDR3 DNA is TGCGCCAGCAGCCAGGGGACAGGAGATAACTATGGCTACACCTTC. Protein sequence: CASSQGTGDNYGYTF.

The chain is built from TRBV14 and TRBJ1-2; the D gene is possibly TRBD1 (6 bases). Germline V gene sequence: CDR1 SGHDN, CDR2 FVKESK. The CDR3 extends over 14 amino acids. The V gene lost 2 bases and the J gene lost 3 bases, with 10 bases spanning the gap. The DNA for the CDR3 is TGTGCCAGCAGCCAATCCGGGACACACTATGGCTACACCTTC. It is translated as CASSQSGTHYGYTF.

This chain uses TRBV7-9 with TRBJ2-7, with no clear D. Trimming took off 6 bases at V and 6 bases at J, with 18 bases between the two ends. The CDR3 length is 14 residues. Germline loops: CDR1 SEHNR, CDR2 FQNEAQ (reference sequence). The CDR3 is CASSPGPQVSEQYF. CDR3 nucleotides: TGTGCCAGCAGTCCGGGCCCCCAAGTTTCCGAGCAGTACTTC.

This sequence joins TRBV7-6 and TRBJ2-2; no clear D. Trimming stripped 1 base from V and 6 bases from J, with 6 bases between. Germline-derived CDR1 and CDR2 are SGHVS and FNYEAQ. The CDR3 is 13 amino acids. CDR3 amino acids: CASSLDGAGELFF. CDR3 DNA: TGTGCCAGCAGCTTAGATGGCGCCGGGGAGCTGTTTTTT.

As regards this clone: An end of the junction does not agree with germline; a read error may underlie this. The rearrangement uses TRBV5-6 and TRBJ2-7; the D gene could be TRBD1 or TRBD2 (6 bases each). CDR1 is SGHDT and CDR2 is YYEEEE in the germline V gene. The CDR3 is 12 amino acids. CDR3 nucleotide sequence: TGTGCCAGCAGCTTGTCGGGGGCGTCAGTTAACTTC. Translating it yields CASSLSGASVNF.

Here the CDR3 DNA reads TGTGCCAGCAGTTACGGGACAGGGTTCCACGAGCAGTACTTC. It specifies CASSYGTGFHEQYF. The chain employs TRBV27 and TRBJ2-7, with 9 nucleotides matching TRBD1. J lost 5 bases, V lost 4 bases, and 6 bases had no gene match. Germline CDR1 and CDR2: MNHEY and SMNVEV (reference sequence). This CDR3 is 14 amino acids long.

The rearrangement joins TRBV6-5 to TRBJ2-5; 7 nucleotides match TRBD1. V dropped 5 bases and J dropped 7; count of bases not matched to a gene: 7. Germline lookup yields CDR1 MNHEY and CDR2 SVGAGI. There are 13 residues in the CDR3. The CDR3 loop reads CASSPNRGWTQYF. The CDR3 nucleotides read TGTGCCAGCAGTCCCAACAGGGGCTGGACCCAGTACTTC.

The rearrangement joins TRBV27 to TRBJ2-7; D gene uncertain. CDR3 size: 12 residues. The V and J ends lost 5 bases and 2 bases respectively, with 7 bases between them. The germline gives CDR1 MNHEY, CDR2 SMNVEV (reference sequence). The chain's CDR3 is CASSPTAYEQYF. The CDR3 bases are TGTGCCAGCAGTCCTACCGCCTACGAGCAGTACTTC.

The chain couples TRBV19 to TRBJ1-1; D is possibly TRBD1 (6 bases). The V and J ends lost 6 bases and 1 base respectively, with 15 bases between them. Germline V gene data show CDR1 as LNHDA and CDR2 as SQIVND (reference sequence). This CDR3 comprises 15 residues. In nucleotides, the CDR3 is TGTGCCAGTAGGACTCGGACAGCCCGGAACACTGAAGCTTTCTTT. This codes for CASRTRTARNTEAFF.